Listed below are T cell receptor beta chains from one sample, sequenced in a study of blood T cell repertoires in COVID-19. Clones were read by immunoSEQ multiplex PCR, and TCRdb kept only the in-frame ones, dropping some. The table has fewer than 400,000 clones, roughly 86% seen once. Sequences were obtained from peripheral blood. These receptors came from a woman aged 30 to 39 with COVID-19, enrolled during active disease. Both conserved end residues are part of each CDR3. The order of the fields is J gene, CDR3 length, clone size, D gene, V gene, CDR3 protein, CDR3 DNA. A D gene is named only where the DNA matches it firmly. The listing skips clone size in some rows; elsewhere it reads once, few, many or a size class.

TRBJ1-6	11	-	TRBD1	TRBV7-9	CASSVGGILHF	TGTGCCAGCAGCGTAGGGGGCATCCTCCACTTT
TRBJ2-2	16	once	-	TRBV10-1	CASSGPGHRNTGELFF	TGCGCCAGCAGTGGGCCGGGACACAGGAACACCGGGGAGCTGTTTTTT
TRBJ2-7	12	-	-	TRBV10-3	CAISESGLEQYF	TGTGCCATCAGTGAGTCGGGCCTCGAGCAGTACTTC
TRBJ2-7	16	-	-	TRBV11-3	CASSQITGGYSYEQYF	TGTGCCAGCAGCCAAATAACCGGGGGTTACTCCTACGAGCAGTACTTC
TRBJ1-2	11	-	-	TRBV2	CASMGAVGRTF	TGTGCCAGTATGGGTGCGGTGGGTCGAACCTTC
TRBJ1-3	16	-	-	TRBV6-6	CASSYSDSLSGNTIYF	TGTGCCAGCAGTTATTCTGACAGCCTCTCTGGAAACACCATATATTTT
TRBJ1-1	14	-	TRBD1	TRBV9	CASSAAGGDTEAFF	TGTGCCAGCAGCGCGGCAGGGGGAGACACTGAAGCTTTCTTT
TRBJ2-3	18	once	TRBD1	TRBV4-3	CASSQDGPPRQGGDTQYF	TGCGCCAGCAGCCAAGATGGTCCCCCGAGACAGGGTGGAGATACGCAGTATTTT
TRBJ1-2	15	-	-	TRBV4-2	CASSQVQVGFGGYTF	TGTGCCAGCAGCCAAGTTCAGGTAGGATTTGGAGGCTACACCTTC
TRBJ2-7	12	-	-	TRBV6-5	CASRRGTDEQYF	TGTGCCAGTCGTAGGGGTACCGACGAGCAGTACTTC
TRBJ2-3	15	-	-	TRBV9	CASSPQSYRTDTQYF	TGTGCCAGCAGCCCACAGAGTTATCGCACAGATACGCAGTATTTT
TRBJ2-7	11	-	-	TRBV29-1	CSVEDLGREDF	TGCAGCGTTGAAGATCTTGGCAGGGAGGACTTC
TRBJ1-5	15	-	-	TRBV6-2/TRBV6-3	CASSLSWQEGQPQHF	TGTGCCAGCAGTCTCTCGTGGCAGGAGGGTCAGCCCCAGCATTTT
TRBJ2-3	14	-	TRBD2	TRBV19	CASSTGTTTDTQYF	TGTGCCAGTAGTACCGGGACTACCACAGATACGCAGTATTTT
TRBJ2-5	13	-	-	TRBV12-3/TRBV12-4	CASSSNRWETQYF	TGTGCCAGCAGTTCTAACCGGTGGGAGACCCAGTACTTC
TRBJ2-5	15	-	TRBD1	TRBV19	CASGKMTGNQETQYF	TGTGCCAGCGGAAAAATGACAGGGAACCAAGAGACCCAGTACTTC
TRBJ2-1	14	-	-	TRBV7-2	CASSPTHSHNEQFF	TGTGCCAGCAGCCCGACACACTCCCACAATGAGCAGTTCTTC
TRBJ2-5	11	-	-	TRBV29-1	CSVLSMRTQYF	TGCAGCGTCCTATCGATGAGGACCCAGTACTTC
TRBJ1-3	15	-	-	TRBV4-1	CASSQWPHSGNTIYF	TGCGCCAGCAGCCAGTGGCCGCACTCTGGAAACACCATATATTTT
TRBJ1-6	16	-	-	TRBV6-5	CASSLSRGSYNSPLHF	TGTGCCAGCAGTTTATCTAGGGGCTCCTATAATTCACCCCTCCACTTT
TRBJ1-6	14	few	TRBD1	TRBV28	CASSPGGARSPLHF	TGTGCCAGCAGCCCAGGGGGCGCTCGTTCACCCCTCCACTTT
TRBJ1-3	16	few	-	TRBV7-9	CASSLAGQYSGNTIYF	TGTGCCAGCAGCTTAGCGGGGCAGTACTCTGGAAACACCATATATTTT
TRBJ1-6	15	-	-	TRBV28	CASKQSTEKNSPLHF	TGTGCCAGCAAACAATCGACGGAGAAGAATTCACCCCTCCACTTT
TRBJ2-3	15	-	-	TRBV27	CASSFGGAGTDTQYF	TGTGCCAGCAGTTTCGGCGGGGCCGGCACAGATACGCAGTATTTT
TRBJ1-3	15	-	-	TRBV9	CASSPGQFSGNTIYF	TGTGCCAGCAGCCCAGGACAGTTCTCTGGAAACACCATATATTTT
TRBJ2-4	15	-	TRBD1	TRBV28	CASSKDRGGKNIQYF	TGTGCCAGCAGCAAAGACAGGGGAGGCAAAAACATTCAGTACTTC
TRBJ1-2	14	-	-	TRBV6-6	CASSTSWAAYGYTF	TGTGCCAGCAGTACCAGCTGGGCAGCCTATGGCTACACCTTC
TRBJ1-2	14	-	TRBD1	TRBV28	CASSARTGTYGYTF	TGTGCCAGCAGTGCCCGGACAGGGACCTATGGCTACACCTTC
TRBJ1-2	16	-	TRBD1	TRBV5-3	CARSLEVSGTGDGYTF	TGTGCCAGAAGCTTGGAGGTCAGTGGGACAGGGGATGGCTACACCTTC
TRBJ1-2	17	once	-	TRBV27	CASSLSGGAGVNYGYTF	TGTGCCAGCAGTTTATCGGGGGGGGCGGGGGTGAACTATGGCTACACCTTC
TRBJ2-5	13	-	-	TRBV5-1	CASSPKQEGTQYF	TGCGCCAGCAGCCCAAAACAGGAGGGGACCCAGTACTTC
TRBJ2-1	16	-	-	TRBV4-1	CASSQDGISSYNEQFF	TGCGCCAGCAGCCAAGATGGTATTAGCTCCTACAATGAGCAGTTCTTC
TRBJ2-5	12	-	-	TRBV5-6	CASSLDRETQYF	TGTGCCAGCAGCTTGGACAGGGAGACCCAGTACTTC
TRBJ2-7	16	-	TRBD2	TRBV7-8	CASSAYLSGLSYEQYF	TGTGCCAGCAGCGCCTACCTTAGCGGGTTATCCTACGAGCAGTACTTC
TRBJ2-1	15	-	TRBD2	TRBV7-2	CASSYVAGTYNEQFF	TGTGCCAGCAGCTATGTAGCGGGTACCTACAATGAGCAGTTCTTC
TRBJ2-5	14	once	-	TRBV5-4	CAVGRGRTQETQYF	TGTGCCGTGGGAAGGGGGAGAACCCAAGAGACCCAGTACTTC
TRBJ1-5	17	-	-	TRBV21-1	CASRGGRAASNNQPQHF	TGTGCCAGCAGAGGGGGGAGGGCAGCAAGCAACAATCAGCCCCAGCATTTT
TRBJ1-3	12	once	-	TRBV6-5	CASGASGNTIYF	TGTGCCAGCGGGGCTTCTGGAAACACCATATATTTT
TRBJ1-1	15	-	TRBD1	TRBV15	CATSRGTGGQTEAFF	TGTGCCACCAGCAGAGGCACAGGGGGCCAAACTGAAGCTTTCTTT
TRBJ2-3	16	once	TRBD2	TRBV24-1	CATSDSSGGAIDTQYF	TGTGCCACCAGTGATAGTAGCGGGGGGGCAATAGATACGCAGTATTTT
TRBJ2-5	20	once	TRBD2	TRBV5-1	CASSLAPTGTSGGSGETQYF	TGCGCCAGCAGCTTGGCCCCGACCGGGACTAGCGGGGGGAGTGGGGAGACCCAGTACTTC
TRBJ2-1	16	-	-	TRBV13	CASSSLSSDSYNEQFF	TGTGCCAGCAGCTCCCTTAGCAGTGACTCCTACAATGAGCAGTTCTTC
TRBJ2-3	15	once	-	TRBV7-9	CASSTADGGTDTQYF	TGTGCCAGCAGCACGGCGGACGGGGGCACAGATACGCAGTATTTT
TRBJ1-2	14	-	-	TRBV19	CASSVDSQNYGYTF	TGTGCCAGTAGTGTGGACAGCCAGAACTATGGCTACACCTTC
TRBJ2-1	14	-	TRBD1	TRBV28	CASSLGQVYNEQFF	TGTGCCAGCAGTTTGGGACAGGTATACAATGAGCAGTTCTTC
TRBJ2-5	14	-	TRBD2	TRBV19	CASMGASGDETQYF	TGTGCCAGTATGGGAGCGAGCGGGGATGAGACCCAGTACTTC
TRBJ2-2	18	-	TRBD2	TRBV5-4	CASSLVVLAGAITGELFF	TGTGCCAGCAGCTTGGTAGTACTAGCGGGGGCGATCACCGGGGAGCTGTTTTTT
TRBJ1-1	13	-	-	TRBV7-9	CASSLGLGTEAFF	TGTGCCAGCAGCTTGGGGCTCGGGACTGAAGCTTTCTTT
TRBJ2-1	15	-	TRBD2	TRBV5-1	CASSFSGDFYNEQFF	TGCGCCAGCAGCTTCAGCGGGGACTTTTACAATGAGCAGTTCTTC
TRBJ1-2	14	-	-	TRBV7-2	CASSSRSPSYGYTF	TGTGCCAGCAGCTCCCGGAGCCCCTCCTATGGCTACACCTTC
TRBJ2-5	14	-	TRBD2	TRBV9	CASSPSGAGETQYF	TGTGCCAGCAGCCCTAGCGGGGCGGGAGAGACCCAGTACTTC
TRBJ2-3	16	-	TRBD2	TRBV18	CASSPTSGGSTDTQYF	TGTGCCAGCTCACCTACTAGCGGGGGTAGCACAGATACGCAGTATTTT
TRBJ1-6	15	-	-	TRBV4-3	CASSLNAGDNSPLHF	TGCGCCAGCAGCCTCAATGCAGGGGATAATTCACCCCTCCACTTT
TRBJ1-6	12	-	-	TRBV5-4	CASSSDSSPLHF	TGTGCCAGCAGCTCGGACTCATCACCCCTCCACTTT
TRBJ1-6	13	-	TRBD1	TRBV5-1	CASRRQGDSPLHF	TGCGCCAGCAGGAGACAGGGGGATTCACCCCTCCACTTT
TRBJ1-1	13	-	-	TRBV7-2	CASSFDSLTEAFF	TGTGCCAGCAGCTTCGACAGTCTTACTGAAGCTTTCTTT
TRBJ2-3	17	-	TRBD2	TRBV11-3	CASSFSSSGGGTDTQYF	TGTGCCAGCAGCTTTAGTAGTAGCGGGGGTGGCACAGATACGCAGTATTTT